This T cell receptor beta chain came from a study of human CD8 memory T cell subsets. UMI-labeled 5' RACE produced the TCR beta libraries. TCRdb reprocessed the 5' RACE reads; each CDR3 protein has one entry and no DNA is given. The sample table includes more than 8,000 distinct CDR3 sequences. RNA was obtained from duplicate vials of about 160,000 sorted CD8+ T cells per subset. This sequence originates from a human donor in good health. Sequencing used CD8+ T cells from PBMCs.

This CDR3 is CASSLGKNTEAFF. This chain connects TRBV27 to TRBJ1-1. The CDR3 contains 13 residues. From germline, CDR1 is MNHEY and CDR2 SMNVEV (reference sequence).